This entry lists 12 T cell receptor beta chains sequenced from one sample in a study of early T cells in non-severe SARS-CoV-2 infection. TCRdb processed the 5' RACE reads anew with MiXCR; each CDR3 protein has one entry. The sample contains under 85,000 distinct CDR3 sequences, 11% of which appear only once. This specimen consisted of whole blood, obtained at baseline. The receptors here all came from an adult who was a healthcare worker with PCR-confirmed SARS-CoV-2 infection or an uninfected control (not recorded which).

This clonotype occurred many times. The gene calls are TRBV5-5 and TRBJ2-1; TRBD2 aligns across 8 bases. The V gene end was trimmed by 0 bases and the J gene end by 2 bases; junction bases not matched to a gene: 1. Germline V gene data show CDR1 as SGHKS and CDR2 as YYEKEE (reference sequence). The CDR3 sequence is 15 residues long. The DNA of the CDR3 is TGTGCCAGCAGCTTGGAGCGGGGGACCTACAATGAGCAGTTCTTC. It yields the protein CASSLERGTYNEQFF.

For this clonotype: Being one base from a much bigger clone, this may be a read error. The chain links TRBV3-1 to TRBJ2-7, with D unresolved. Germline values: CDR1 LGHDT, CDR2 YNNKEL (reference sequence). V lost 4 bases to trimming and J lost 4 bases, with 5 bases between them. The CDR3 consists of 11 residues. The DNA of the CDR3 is TGTGCCAGCAGCCGGTTATACGAGCAGTACTTC. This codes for CASSRLYEQYF.

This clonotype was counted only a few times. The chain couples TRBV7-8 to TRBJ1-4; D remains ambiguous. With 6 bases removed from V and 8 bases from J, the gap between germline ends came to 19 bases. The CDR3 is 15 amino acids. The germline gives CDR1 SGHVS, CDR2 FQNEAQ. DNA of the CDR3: TGTGCCAGCAGTCAGAATTCGGCCGGGGTGGAAAAACTGTTTTTT. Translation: CASSQNSAGVEKLFF. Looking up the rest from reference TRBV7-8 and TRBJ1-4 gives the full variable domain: GAGVSQSPRYKVAKRGQDVALRCDPISGHVSLFWYQQALGQGPEFLTYFQNEAQLDKSGLPSDRFFAERPEGSVSTLKIQRTQQEDSAVYLCASSQNSAGVEKLFFGSGTQLSVL.

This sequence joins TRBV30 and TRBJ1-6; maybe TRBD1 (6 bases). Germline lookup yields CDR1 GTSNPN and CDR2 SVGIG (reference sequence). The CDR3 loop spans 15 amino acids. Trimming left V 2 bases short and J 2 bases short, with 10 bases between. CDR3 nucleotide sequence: TGTGCCTGGAGTTCCGGGGGCCCCTATAATTCACCCCTCCACTTT. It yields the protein CAWSSGGPYNSPLHF.

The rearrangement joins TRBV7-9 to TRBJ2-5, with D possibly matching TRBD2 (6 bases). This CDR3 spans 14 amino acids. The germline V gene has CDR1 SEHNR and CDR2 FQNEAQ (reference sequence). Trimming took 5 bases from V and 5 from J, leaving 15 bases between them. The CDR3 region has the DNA TGTGCCAGCAGCCCCCGGGCGGGGTTGGAGACCCAGTACTTC. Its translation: CASSPRAGLETQYF.

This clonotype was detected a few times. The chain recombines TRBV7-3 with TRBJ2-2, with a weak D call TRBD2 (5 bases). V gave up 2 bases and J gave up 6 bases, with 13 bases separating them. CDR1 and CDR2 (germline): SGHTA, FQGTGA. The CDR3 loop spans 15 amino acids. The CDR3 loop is CASSLFRTAPGELFF. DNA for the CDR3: TGTGCCAGCAGCTTATTCAGGACTGCACCCGGGGAGCTGTTTTTT.

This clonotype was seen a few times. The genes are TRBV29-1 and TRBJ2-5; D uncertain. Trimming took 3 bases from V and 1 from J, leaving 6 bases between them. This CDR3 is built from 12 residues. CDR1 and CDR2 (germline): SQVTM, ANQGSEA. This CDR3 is CSVDVGQETQYF. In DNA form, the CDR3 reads TGCAGCGTTGACGTGGGCCAAGAGACCCAGTACTTC.

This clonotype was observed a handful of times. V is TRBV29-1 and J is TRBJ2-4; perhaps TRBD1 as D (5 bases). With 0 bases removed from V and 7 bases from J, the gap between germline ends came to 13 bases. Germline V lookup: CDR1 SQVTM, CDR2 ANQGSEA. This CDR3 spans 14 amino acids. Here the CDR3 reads CSVEDQWGTNIQYF. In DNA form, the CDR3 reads TGCAGCGTTGAAGATCAGTGGGGCACGAACATTCAGTACTTC.

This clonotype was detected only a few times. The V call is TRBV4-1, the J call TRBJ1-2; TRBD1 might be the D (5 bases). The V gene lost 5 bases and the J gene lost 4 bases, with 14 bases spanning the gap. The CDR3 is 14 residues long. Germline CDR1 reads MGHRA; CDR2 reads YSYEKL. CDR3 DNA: TGCGCCAGCAGCTCTGGGACGTCCTCCTATGGCTACACCTTC. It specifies CASSSGTSSYGYTF.

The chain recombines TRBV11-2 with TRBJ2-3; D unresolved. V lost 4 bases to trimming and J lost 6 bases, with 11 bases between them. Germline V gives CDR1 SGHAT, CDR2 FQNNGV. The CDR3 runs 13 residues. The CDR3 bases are TGTGCCAGCAGCTCCAGAACACAGGATACGCAGTATTTT. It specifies CASSSRTQDTQYF.

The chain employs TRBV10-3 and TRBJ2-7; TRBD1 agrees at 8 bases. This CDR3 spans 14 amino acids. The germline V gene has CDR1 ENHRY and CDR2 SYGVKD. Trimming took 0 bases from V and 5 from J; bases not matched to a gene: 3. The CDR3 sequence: CAISESTGVDEQYF. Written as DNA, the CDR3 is TGTGCCATCAGTGAGTCGACAGGGGTGGACGAGCAGTACTTC.

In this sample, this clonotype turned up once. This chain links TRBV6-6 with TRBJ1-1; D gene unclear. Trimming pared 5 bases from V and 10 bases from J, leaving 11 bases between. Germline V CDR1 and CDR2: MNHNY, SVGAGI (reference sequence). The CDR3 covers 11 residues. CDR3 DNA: TGTGCCAGCAGTCGTCAAGAAGGAGCTTTCTTT. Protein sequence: CASSRQEGAFF.